The 26 T cell receptor beta chains listed next were all sequenced from one sample in a study of cytomegalovirus exposure and HLA in healthy donors. A multiplex PCR was run with 60 Vbeta primers and 13 Jbeta primers. Assay used: immunoSEQ multiplex PCR; TCRdb lists only in-frame clones, some missing. Found here are 120,000 to 150,000 clones, roughly four fifths of them singletons; the top ten hold under 3%. Sequencing was performed on PBMCs. The source of these receptors is a man in his forties in good health and CMV-seropositive.

The rearrangement joins TRBV4-3 to TRBJ2-7, with D perhaps TRBD1 (5 bases). Germline lookup yields CDR1 LGHNA and CDR2 YSLEER. Trimming pared 1 base from V and 6 bases from J, leaving 13 bases between. This CDR3 is 14 amino acids long. CDR3 residues: CASSQVVRESEQYF. The CDR3 DNA follows: TGCGCCAGCAGCCAAGTTGTCAGGGAATCCGAGCAGTACTTC.

This clone was counted between two and nine times. The V call is TRBV7-3, the J call TRBJ2-7; 7 nucleotides match TRBD1. V lost 5 bases and J lost 2; bases outside the gene matches: 9. This CDR3 is 15 amino acids long. CDR1 is SGHTA, CDR2 FQGTGA, per germline. The CDR3 sequence is CASSPTGQSAYEQYF. Written as DNA, the CDR3 is TGTGCCAGCAGCCCAACGGGACAGAGTGCCTACGAGCAGTACTTC.

This clone appeared a single time. This rearrangement joins TRBV10-1 to TRBJ2-4, with 8 bases matching TRBD1. The CDR3 is 17 residues long. Germline CDR1 WNHNN, CDR2 SYGVQD (reference sequence). Losses at the gene ends were 6 bases for V and 1 base for J; bases not matched to a gene: 11. Written as DNA, the CDR3 is TGCGCCAGCAGCCCAGGGGGCTTTGGTCCGGCCAAAAACATTCAGTACTTC. Protein sequence: CASSPGGFGPAKNIQYF.

The chain links TRBV7-9 to TRBJ2-6; tentatively, D is TRBD2 (6 bases). The CDR3 runs to 14 residues. V was shortened by 6 bases and J by 6 bases, with 12 bases between the two germline ends. Germline CDR1 is SEHNR and CDR2 is FQNEAQ (reference sequence). The CDR3 DNA follows: TGTGCCAGCAGTGCGGGGAACGTGGCCAACGTCCTGACTTTC. It specifies CASSAGNVANVLTF.

This chain joins TRBV9 and TRBJ2-2; tentatively, D is TRBD2 (6 bases). CDR1 is SGDLS, CDR2 YYNGEE, per germline. V lost 0 bases to trimming and J lost 4 bases, with 13 bases between them. The length of the CDR3 is 16 residues. CDR3 sequence: CASSVVELEGTGELFF. The CDR3, as DNA: TGTGCCAGCAGCGTAGTTGAGCTGGAGGGCACCGGGGAGCTGTTTTTT.

This rearrangement joins TRBV29-1 to TRBJ2-3; TRBD1 agrees at 7 bases. Germline V gene data show CDR1 as SQVTM and CDR2 as ANQGSEA. J was trimmed by 1 base and V by 7 bases; bases with no gene match: 5. CDR3 length: 13 residues. CDR3 sequence reads: CSAGQVGTDTQYF. In nucleotides, the CDR3 is TGCAGCGCTGGACAGGTTGGCACAGATACGCAGTATTTT.

The chain carries TRBV5-1 and TRBJ2-5; D is undetermined. The CDR3 consists of 15 residues. Per the germline V gene, CDR1 is SGHRS and CDR2 is YFSETQ. Trimming cost V 4 bases and J 2 bases, with 15 bases left between them. CDR3 bases: TGCGCCAGCAGCCTGACATCAAACTTTCAAGAGACCCAGTACTTC. Protein: CASSLTSNFQETQYF.

In DNA form, the CDR3 reads TGTGCCAGCAGTTCCGACAGGGGTGGCAATCAGCCCCAGCATTTT. Amino acid sequence: CASSSDRGGNQPQHF. The chain recombines TRBV6-5 with TRBJ1-5; the match to TRBD1 covers 8 bases. Trimming at V came to 4 bases and at J to 2 bases, leaving 4 bases not matched to a gene. The CDR3 is made up of 15 amino acids. Germline values: CDR1 MNHEY, CDR2 SVGAGI.

This clone was counted a single time. The J gene is TRBJ2-5, the V gene TRBV19; 8 bases agree with TRBD2. The J call may be wrong; the DNA end is better matched by TRBJ2-7. CDR3 size: 15 residues. In germline, CDR1 is LNHDA, CDR2 SQIVND (reference sequence). The CDR3, as DNA: TGTGCCAGTAGTATAGGGATAGCGGGACCCTACGAGCAGTACTTC. This gives the protein CASSIGIAGPYEQYF.

The chain carries TRBV11-2 and TRBJ2-5; no clear D gene. Germline V CDR1 and CDR2: SGHAT, FQNNGV. V dropped 5 bases and J dropped 2 bases, with 15 bases sitting between them. The CDR3 is 15 amino acids. CDR3 in DNA: TGTGCCAGCAGCCCCCGCCAAAGCGATCAAGAGACCCAGTACTTC. This translates into CASSPRQSDQETQYF.

The chain employs TRBV19 and TRBJ1-3, with 8 bases fitting TRBD1. Germline CDR1 reads LNHDA; CDR2 reads SQIVND (reference sequence). The CDR3 has 15 amino acids. J gave up 0 bases and V 3 bases, and 1 base lay outside the gene matches. The CDR3 nucleotides read TGTGCCAGTAGTATGGACAGGGCCTCTGGAAACACCATATATTTT. As protein: CASSMDRASGNTIYF.

As regards this clone: At one end, the junction sequence differs from germline, possibly due to a read error. The rearrangement links TRBV5-1 to TRBJ2-3, with 9 bases that match TRBD2. CDR1 SGHRS and CDR2 YFSETQ come from the germline V gene. This CDR3 has 14 residues. CDR3: CASSSTSGTDTRYF. CDR3 DNA sequence: TGCGCCAGCAGCTCGACTAGCGGCACAGATACGCGGTATTTT.

The gene calls are TRBV5-1 and TRBJ1-1; no clear D gene. This CDR3 is built from 14 residues. The germline CDR1 and CDR2 sequences are SGHRS and YFSETQ. The V gene lost 6 bases and the J gene lost 5 bases, with 17 bases spanning the gap. In DNA form, the CDR3 reads TGCGCCAGCACCTACGACGGTAGCGCGACTGAAGCTTTCTTT. It yields the protein CASTYDGSATEAFF.

The chain combines TRBV6-6 with TRBJ2-1; TRBD2 agrees at 10 bases. Germline V CDR1 and CDR2: MNHNY, SVGAGI (reference sequence). The CDR3 is 15 amino acids. V lost 6 bases to trimming and J lost 3 bases; unmatched junction nucleotides: 5. CDR3 region: CASSHGTSDYNEQFF. CDR3 coding DNA: TGTGCCAGCAGCCATGGGACTAGCGACTACAATGAGCAGTTCTTC.

This clone is a singleton in its sample. The V call is TRBV7-9, the J call TRBJ1-2, with D possibly TRBD1 on 5 matching bases. Germline-derived CDR1 and CDR2 are SEHNR and FQNEAQ (reference sequence). CDR3 length: 12 residues. Trimming stripped 3 bases from V and 3 bases from J, with 5 bases between. CDR3 sequence (DNA): TGTGCCAGCAGCTTGACAGACTATGGCTACACCTTC. It codes for CASSLTDYGYTF.

The chain employs TRBV4-2 and TRBJ2-7, with 11 bases fitting TRBD2. CDR1 is LGHNA, CDR2 YNFKEQ, per germline. The CDR3 has 18 amino acids. Trimming took 2 bases from V and 5 from J; bases not matched to a gene: 14. Here the CDR3 DNA reads TGTGCCAGCAGCCAACGATTGGGTCTTAGCGGGAGGGCCGACGAGCAGTACTTC. It is translated as CASSQRLGLSGRADEQYF.

The gene calls are TRBV13 and TRBJ1-1; TRBD1 matches 8 bases. This CDR3 comprises 17 residues. With 4 bases clipped from V and 1 base from J, the junction kept 11 bases outside the gene matches. Germline lookup yields CDR1 PRHDT and CDR2 FYEKMQ (reference sequence). Here the CDR3 DNA reads TGTGCCAGCAGCTCCATCGGACAGGGAACCTGGAACACTGAAGCTTTCTTT. Translated: CASSSIGQGTWNTEAFF.

This clone was counted between two and nine times. The rearrangement links TRBV29-1 to TRBJ1-3; no firm D call. CDR1 is SQVTM, CDR2 ANQGSEA, per germline. The CDR3 is 13 amino acids. The V end was cut by 4 bases, the J end by 0 bases, with 7 bases between. The CDR3 coding sequence is TGCAGCGTTGGGAGAGACTCTGGAAACACCATATATTTT. It translates to CSVGRDSGNTIYF.

The rearrangement links TRBV19 to TRBJ2-1; 7 nucleotides line up with TRBD2. Germline V gene sequence: CDR1 LNHDA, CDR2 SQIVND (reference sequence). With V trimmed by 6 bases and J by 0 bases, 17 bases remained unmatched. The CDR3 spans 19 residues. CDR3 in amino acids: CASSRASGTLSSSYNEQFF. DNA for the CDR3: TGTGCCAGTAGCCGAGCGAGCGGGACCCTCTCGAGCTCCTACAATGAGCAGTTCTTC.

A single count supports this clone. The chain uses TRBV15 and TRBJ2-2; D call uncertain. In germline, CDR1 is LNHNV, CDR2 YYDKDF (reference sequence). V gave up 0 bases and J gave up 0 bases, with 5 bases separating them. CDR3 length: 15 residues. The CDR3 sequence is CATSRDLANTGELFF. CDR3 nucleotides: TGTGCCACCAGCAGAGATCTCGCGAACACCGGGGAGCTGTTTTTT.

V usage is TRBV5-4 and J usage is TRBJ2-5; possible D gene TRBD1, 6 bases. Matching the DNA end better, TRBJ2-7 makes the J call doubtful. The germline V gene encodes CDR1 SGHNT and CDR2 YYREEE (reference sequence). The CDR3 covers 13 residues. This CDR3 reads CASSLDRTYEQYF. DNA for the CDR3: TGTGCCAGCAGCTTAGACAGGACATACGAGCAGTACTTC.

The J gene is TRBJ2-1, the V gene TRBV6-5; D might be TRBD2 (6 bases). Between the trimmed V and J ends, which lost 0 bases and 2 bases, there was a span of 8 bases. The CDR3 has 15 amino acids. CDR1 MNHEY and CDR2 SVGAGI come from the germline V gene. The CDR3 sequence is CASSYSSGAYNEQFF. The CDR3 DNA follows: TGTGCCAGCAGTTACTCTAGCGGAGCCTACAATGAGCAGTTCTTC.

The genes are TRBV30 and TRBJ2-1; 7 bases are shared with TRBD2. Germline V lookup: CDR1 GTSNPN, CDR2 SVGIG (reference sequence). Trimming removed 5 bases from V and 0 bases from J; junction bases left unmatched: 4. There are 14 residues in the CDR3. The CDR3 spells CAWASGRSYNEQFF. CDR3 DNA: TGTGCCTGGGCTAGCGGACGCTCCTACAATGAGCAGTTCTTC.

The chain has TRBV7-9 and TRBJ2-1; 9 positions agree with TRBD1. The CDR3 length is 15 residues. The germline V gene encodes CDR1 SEHNR and CDR2 FQNEAQ (reference sequence). With V trimmed by 4 bases and J by 9 bases, 10 bases remained unmatched. The CDR3 is CASSWGQGARGEQFF. In DNA form, the CDR3 reads TGTGCCAGCAGCTGGGGACAGGGAGCCCGGGGTGAGCAGTTCTTC. Drawing the rest from reference TRBV7-9 and TRBJ2-1, the complete variable domain is DTGVSQNPRHKITKRGQNVTFRCDPISEHNRLYWYRQTLGQGPEFLTYFQNEAQLEKSRLLSDRFSAERPKGSFSTLEIQRTEQGDSAMYLCASSWGQGARGEQFFGPGTRLTVL.

The sample holds a few counts of this clone. J is TRBJ2-1 and V is TRBV27; unclear D gene. The CDR3 has 12 amino acids. Germline CDR1 reads MNHEY; CDR2 reads SMNVEV (reference sequence). Trimming took off 7 bases at V and 7 bases at J, with 11 bases between the two ends. The CDR3 DNA sequence: TGTGCCAGCAATCCTCCCGAGAATGAGCAGTTCTTC. Translated: CASNPPENEQFF.

This chain connects TRBV4-2 to TRBJ2-7; D call uncertain. V gave up 1 base and J gave up 4 bases, with 8 bases separating them. The CDR3 runs to 13 residues. Germline V lookup: CDR1 LGHNA, CDR2 YNFKEQ. The CDR3 loop is CASSQAGWYEQYF. CDR3 nucleotides: TGTGCCAGCAGCCAAGCGGGTTGGTACGAGCAGTACTTC.